The 3 T cell receptor beta chains below were found in one sample sequenced in a study of CD8 T cells in Susac syndrome. Reverse transcription of about 0.5 to 1 ug RNA used random hexamers. MiXCR, applied by TCRdb to the immunoSEQ multiplex PCR reads, yields one record per CDR3 protein. Here the sample spans about 160,000 distinct CDR3 sequences, 92% being singletons. Sequenced input: CD4+ T cells from PBMCs. These receptors originate from a human donor in good health.

The chain uses TRBV5-1 and TRBJ1-1, with 12 bases matching TRBD1. CDR3 length: 14 amino acids. Germline V gives CDR1 SGHRS, CDR2 YFSETQ. The ends lost 4 bases at V and 4 bases at J; junction bases unmatched: 2. CDR3 sequence (DNA): TGCGCCAGCAGCGGGACAGGGGGCATCACTGAAGCTTTCTTT. It specifies CASSGTGGITEAFF.

The V and J genes are TRBV20-1 and TRBJ2-3; D possibly matches TRBD1 or TRBD2 (5 bases each). The CDR3 is 16 amino acids. Trimming cost V 0 bases and J 0 bases, with 13 bases left between them. In germline, CDR1 is DFQATT, CDR2 SNEGSKA (reference sequence). The CDR3 spells CSARDPGWGSTDTQYF. CDR3 coding DNA: TGCAGTGCTAGAGATCCAGGGTGGGGGAGCACAGATACGCAGTATTTT.

This clonotype was seen only once. V and J are TRBV10-2 and TRBJ2-7; no clear D gene. V gave up 6 bases and J gave up 0 bases, with 6 bases separating them. Per germline, CDR1 WSHSY and CDR2 SAAADI. The CDR3 contains 12 residues. The CDR3 sequence is CASSQSSYEQYF. The CDR3 region has the DNA TGCGCCAGCAGCCAATCCTCCTACGAGCAGTACTTC.